The 5 T cell receptor beta chains listed next were all sequenced from one sample in a study of T-cell memory formation after mild COVID-19. Via MiXCR, TCRdb re-called the 5' RACE reads, giving one row per CDR3 protein. The table records roughly 370,000 distinct CDR3 sequences, about 17% of them present only once. The material sequenced was PBMCs or a T cell subset sorted from them (not recorded which). Receptor source: a man aged 18 to 30 who had mild COVID-19 (a few samples of this study predate the infection). Cell type and time point are not known.

The genes are TRBV6-2 or TRBV6-3 and TRBJ2-1, with D perhaps TRBD1 (6 bases). The V end was cut by 5 bases, the J end by 4 bases, with 24 bases between. CDR1 and CDR2 (germline): MNHEY, SVGEGT. CDR3 length: 18 amino acids. The chain's CDR3 is CASSVSTRRGTQYNEQFF. The CDR3 bases are TGTGCCAGCAGTGTCTCGACCCGAAGGGGGACCCAGTACAATGAGCAGTTCTTC.

The table lists this clonotype with a few counts. This chain joins TRBV7-9 and TRBJ1-4, with a possible D match to TRBD1 (5 bases). The germline V gene has CDR1 SEHNR and CDR2 FQNEAQ (reference sequence). The length of the CDR3 is 14 residues. V gave up 5 bases and J gave up 8 bases, with 15 bases separating them. CDR3 sequence: CASSLVGAEEKLFF. CDR3 sequence (DNA): TGTGCCAGCAGCCTCGTCGGGGCCGAGGAAAAACTGTTTTTT.

The table lists this clonotype with a few counts. The chain couples TRBV6-2 or TRBV6-3 to TRBJ2-5, with D unclear. From germline, CDR1 is MNHEY and CDR2 SVGEGT. The CDR3 spans 15 residues. The V end lost 1 base, the J end lost 5 bases, and 14 bases lay between the germline ends. The CDR3 DNA reads as TGTGCCAGCAGTTACTTGGAGCTGTCTAGGGAGACCCAGTACTTC. It is translated as CASSYLELSRETQYF.

Only a few counts were recorded for this clonotype. The V call is TRBV7-3, the J call TRBJ2-3, with 8 bases fitting TRBD2. Germline V gene data show CDR1 as SGHTA and CDR2 as FQGTGA. V was clipped by 6 bases and J by 5 bases; unmatched bases: 7. The CDR3 loop spans 14 amino acids. The CDR3 protein is CASRPGGAGDTQYF. CDR3 nucleotides: TGTGCCAGCAGACCCGGGGGGGCGGGAGATACGCAGTATTTT.

This chain joins TRBV7-2 and TRBJ1-1; D may be TRBD1 (5 bases). Trimming removed 6 bases at V and 5 bases at J, with 16 bases between. The CDR3 totals 14 residues. CDR1 is SGHTA, CDR2 FQGNSA, per germline. The CDR3 bases are TGTGCCAGCAGTTTTCAGGGCAAGGGGACTGAAGCTTTCTTT. This translates into CASSFQGKGTEAFF.